The 14 T cell receptor beta chains given below trace back to one sample, sequenced in a study of cytomegalovirus exposure and HLA in healthy donors. This PCR relied on a set of 60 Vbeta primers and 13 Jbeta primers. Clones were read by immunoSEQ multiplex PCR, and TCRdb kept only the in-frame ones, dropping some. The table records roughly 140,000 clones, roughly 74% of them present only once. Sequenced material: PBMCs. These receptors originate from a young woman in good health and CMV-seropositive.

This clone turned up a few times. The chain links TRBV5-1 to TRBJ2-1; D uncertain. The CDR3 covers 13 residues. CDR1 is SGHRS and CDR2 is YFSETQ in the germline V gene. V gave up 2 bases and J gave up 0 bases, with 3 bases separating them. The CDR3 loop is CASSFNSYNEQFF. CDR3 coding DNA: TGCGCCAGCAGCTTTAACTCCTACAATGAGCAGTTCTTC.

The chain has TRBV15 and TRBJ1-1; 8 bases fit TRBD1. V gave up 5 bases and J gave up 11 bases; unmatched junction bases: 10. The CDR3 runs 13 residues. The V gene's germline CDR1 is LNHNV and CDR2 YYDKDF (reference sequence). The CDR3 DNA is TGTGCCACCAGCCCGAGGGCAGGGGGCGAGGCTTTCTTT. It yields the protein CATSPRAGGEAFF.

The rearrangement links TRBV19 to TRBJ2-3, with D possibly being TRBD2 (5 bases). Germline V CDR1 and CDR2: LNHDA, SQIVND (reference sequence). This CDR3 region has 12 residues. V was pared by 4 bases and J by 10 bases, with 12 bases between. The CDR3 protein is CASSTSSPPQYF. CDR3 in DNA: TGTGCCAGTAGTACCTCTAGCCCTCCGCAGTATTTT.

The V call is TRBV10-3, the J call TRBJ2-5; D is undetermined. CDR3 size: 11 residues. Germline CDR1 is ENHRY and CDR2 is SYGVKD. V shed 0 bases and J shed 7 bases, with 3 bases lying between them. The CDR3 sequence is CAISESRTQYF. DNA of the CDR3: TGTGCCATCAGTGAGTCGCGGACCCAGTACTTC.

This chain uses TRBV18 with TRBJ1-2; 7 bases are shared with TRBD1. This CDR3 is built from 15 residues. V dropped 3 bases and J dropped 4; count of bases not matched to a gene: 8. Germline V gene sequence: CDR1 KGHSH, CDR2 LQKENI. Here the CDR3 reads CASSPGQEKSYGYTF. The CDR3 DNA follows: TGTGCCAGCTCACCCGGACAGGAGAAGAGCTATGGCTACACCTTC.

The V call is TRBV6-5, the J call TRBJ1-5; D unclear. Trimming pared 7 bases from V and 4 bases from J, leaving 11 bases between. The CDR3 totals 13 residues. Germline CDR1 MNHEY, CDR2 SVGAGI. The CDR3 region has the DNA TGTGCCAGCACTGCGGGGAGAAATCAGCCCCAGCATTTT. Translating it yields CASTAGRNQPQHF.

The table lists this clone with a count of one. Within the sample, other DNA sequences also encode this same CDR3. This chain connects TRBV7-7 to TRBJ2-5, with a possible D match to TRBD2 (6 bases). This CDR3 region has 12 residues. Germline V gene lookup returns CDR1 SSHAT and CDR2 FNYEAQ (reference sequence). Trimming took 6 bases from V and 8 from J, leaving 13 bases between them. For the CDR3, the DNA is TGTGCCAGCAGGGGGACTGGGGGAACCCAGTACTTC. This gives the protein CASRGTGGTQYF.

The chain employs TRBV6-1 and TRBJ1-4; no reliable D call. CDR1 MNHNS and CDR2 SASEGT come from the germline V gene. The ends were cut back, 6 bases at V and 3 bases at J, with 14 bases in the middle. The CDR3 runs 15 residues. The CDR3 DNA follows: TGTGCCAGCAGCAACGCTAGAGGGCCTAATGAAAAACTGTTTTTT. It translates to CASSNARGPNEKLFF.

This chain links TRBV27 with TRBJ1-2; 7 bases fit TRBD1. CDR1 MNHEY and CDR2 SMNVEV come from the germline V gene (reference sequence). The CDR3 covers 14 residues. Germline trimming cut 4 bases from V and 3 bases from J; bases unmatched to any gene: 5. The CDR3 nucleotides read TGTGCCAGCAGTTCCGGCAGGGGGGACTATGGCTACACCTTC. This translates into CASSSGRGDYGYTF.

This clone has more than one count but fewer than ten. This chain connects TRBV6-5 to TRBJ2-7; perhaps TRBD1 as D (6 bases). Trimming cost V 0 bases and J 6 bases, with 15 bases left between them. Germline V lookup: CDR1 MNHEY, CDR2 SVGAGI. CDR3 length: 15 amino acids. The CDR3 here is CASSYSQGIVGEQYF. DNA of the CDR3: TGTGCCAGCAGTTACTCGCAGGGGATAGTCGGCGAGCAGTACTTC.

The chain links TRBV4-3 to TRBJ1-2; 10 positions agree with TRBD1. Losses at the gene ends were 1 base for V and 3 bases for J; bases not matched to a gene: 5. CDR3 length equals 16 residues. Germline lookup yields CDR1 LGHNA and CDR2 YSLEER. In DNA, the CDR3 is TGCGCCAGCAGCCAAGTGGGACAGGGGAGAGACTATGGCTACACCTTC. It specifies CASSQVGQGRDYGYTF.

The chain employs TRBV4-3 and TRBJ2-1, with D possibly being TRBD2 (6 bases). Trimming pared 0 bases from V and 0 bases from J, leaving 9 bases between. The CDR3 has 16 amino acids. Germline CDR1 reads LGHNA; CDR2 reads YSLEER. The CDR3 DNA is TGCGCCAGCAGCCAAGAAGCGGGTAGCTCCTACAATGAGCAGTTCTTC. Amino acid sequence: CASSQEAGSSYNEQFF.

The V call is TRBV18, the J call TRBJ1-2; 8 bases align to TRBD1. Germline CDR1 KGHSH, CDR2 LQKENI. Losses at the gene ends were 3 bases for V and 6 bases for J; bases not matched to a gene: 15. The CDR3 totals 17 residues. The CDR3 nucleotides are TGTGCCAGCTCACCCAGGGGGCAGGGGGCGTTTCCGAATGGCTACACCTTC. It codes for CASSPRGQGAFPNGYTF.

Concerning this clone: The same CDR3 can be traced to other DNA sequences in this sample. The chain employs TRBV5-1 and TRBJ2-1, with TRBD1 as a possible D gene (6 bases). The germline V gene encodes CDR1 SGHRS and CDR2 YFSETQ. V lost 4 bases and J lost 4, with 9 bases in between. The CDR3 extends over 13 amino acids. The CDR3 nucleotides read TGCGCCAGCAGCCCAACAGGGTACAATGAGCAGTTCTTC. Protein product: CASSPTGYNEQFF.